These 7 T cell receptor beta chains originate from one sample sequenced in a study of cytomegalovirus exposure and HLA in healthy donors. The PCR had 60 Vbeta and 13 Jbeta primers. The method was immunoSEQ multiplex PCR; TCRdb's version includes in-frame clones alone and lacks a portion of them. Among around 200,000 clones, roughly 85% were seen once, and the ten largest hold about 4.6%. The sequenced sample was PBMCs. The source of these receptors is a woman under 40 in good health and CMV-seropositive.

The V and J genes are TRBV29-1 and TRBJ1-3, with a weak D call TRBD1 (5 bases). Germline-derived CDR1 and CDR2 are SQVTM and ANQGSEA. With 5 bases removed from V and 0 bases from J, the gap between germline ends came to 14 bases. The CDR3 totals 15 residues. The CDR3: CSVQTSRGSGNTIYF. The CDR3 DNA is TGCAGCGTTCAAACCTCTAGGGGCTCTGGAAACACCATATATTTT.

The gene calls are TRBV7-2 and TRBJ1-6; 8 bases match TRBD1. Germline values: CDR1 SGHTA, CDR2 FQGNSA. The CDR3 runs 15 residues. J lost 8 bases, V lost 5 bases, and 8 bases had no gene match. The CDR3 loop reads CASSPRQGADSPLHF. CDR3 bases: TGTGCCAGCAGCCCACGGCAGGGGGCTGATTCACCCCTCCACTTT.

V is TRBV19 and J is TRBJ2-2; possible D gene TRBD1, 6 bases. Trimming took off 9 bases at V and 5 bases at J, with 13 bases between the two ends. The CDR3 spans 13 residues. Germline CDR1 and CDR2: LNHDA and SQIVND (reference sequence). The CDR3 DNA sequence: TGTGCCAGCGACAGGCAGATGACCGGGGAGCTGTTTTTT. Translating gives CASDRQMTGELFF.

The rearrangement joins TRBV27 to TRBJ1-2; D call uncertain. Germline V CDR1 and CDR2: MNHEY, SMNVEV (reference sequence). The CDR3 loop spans 14 amino acids. V shed 2 bases and J shed 4 bases, with 11 bases lying between them. CDR3 amino acids: CASSLRGNAYGYTF. In DNA form, the CDR3 reads TGTGCCAGCAGTTTACGGGGAAACGCCTATGGCTACACCTTC.

Notes on this clone: Other DNA sequences in this specimen translate into the identical CDR3. The chain employs TRBV18 and TRBJ2-7; TRBD1 agrees at 7 bases. Germline assignment: CDR1 KGHSH and CDR2 LQKENI. The CDR3 is 16 amino acids. V was pared by 3 bases and J by 1 base, with 9 bases of the junction left unmatched. The CDR3 bases are TGTGCCAGCTCACCCCGAGGGGGCGCAAGATCCTACGAGCAGTACTTC. It translates to CASSPRGGARSYEQYF.

The rearrangement uses TRBV6-5 and TRBJ1-1; no clear D gene. Germline assignment: CDR1 MNHEY and CDR2 SVGAGI. V gave up 0 bases and J gave up 1 base, with 6 bases separating them. The CDR3 length is 14 residues. The CDR3 DNA sequence: TGTGCCAGCAGTTACTCGAACGGGAACACTGAAGCTTTCTTT. It yields the protein CASSYSNGNTEAFF.

The chain employs TRBV2 and TRBJ2-6; weak D call: TRBD1 (6 bases). CDR1 and CDR2 from the germline V gene are SNHLY and FYNNEI. V gave up 2 bases and J gave up 0 bases, with 8 bases separating them. The CDR3 is made up of 16 amino acids. The CDR3 sequence: CASSEQGRSGANVLTF. The DNA of the CDR3 is TGTGCCAGCAGTGAACAGGGGCGCTCTGGGGCCAACGTCCTGACTTTC. The full variable domain, rest sourced from reference TRBV2 and TRBJ2-6, is EPEVTQTPSHQVTQMGQEVILRCVPISNHLYFYWYRQILGQKVEFLVSFYNNEISEKSEIFDDQFSVERPDGSNFTLKIRSTKLEDSAMYFCASSEQGRSGANVLTFGAGSRLTVL.